Listed here are 14 T cell receptor beta chains from one sample, sequenced in a study of molecular identifiers for immune sequencing clone quantification. TCRdb reprocessed the PCR reads via MiXCR and lists one record per CDR3 protein. Of about 640,000 distinct CDR3 sequences listed, around 20% were seen once; the top ten hold around 0.9%. The material sequenced was naive CD8+ T cells from blood, with Jurkat cell RNA spiked in. As for subset: FACS-sorted CD8+CD4-CCR7+CD45RA+ naive T cells. These receptors were obtained from a human donor in good health. Some libraries in this study had Jurkat cell RNA spiked in.

This clonotype was detected many times. CDR3 loop: CASSAAPFPDTQYF. The CDR3 DNA reads TGTGCCAGCAGCGCCGCCCCCTTCCCAGATACGCAGTATTTT. The V call is TRBV7-9, the J call TRBJ2-3; D is unresolved. The length of the CDR3 is 14 residues. Germline lookup yields CDR1 SEHNR and CDR2 FQNEAQ (reference sequence). V was cut by 5 bases and J by 4 bases, with 13 bases left in between.

This clonotype has ten or more counts. The V and J genes are TRBV5-4 and TRBJ1-4; 11 bases are a match to TRBD1. The CDR3 consists of 15 residues. Per the germline V gene, CDR1 is SGHNT and CDR2 is YYREEE (reference sequence). V was clipped by 3 bases and J by 8 bases; unmatched bases: 6. CDR3 in DNA: TGTGCCAGCAGCTCACGGACAGGGGGCGAGGAAAAACTGTTTTTT. It specifies CASSSRTGGEEKLFF.

The table lists this clonotype with a few counts. The genes are TRBV5-8 and TRBJ2-7; TRBD1 or TRBD2 may be the D gene (5 bases each). Germline V gene lookup returns CDR1 SGHTS and CDR2 YDEGEE. This CDR3 contains 13 residues. Trimming shortened V by 10 bases and J by 5 bases, and 19 bases separated the two germline ends. This chain's CDR3 is CAGAGTLLDEQYF. In DNA, the CDR3 is TGTGCCGGGGCCGGGACCCTCCTGGACGAGCAGTACTTC.

The table lists this clonotype with many counts. This chain links TRBV5-4 with TRBJ1-2; 9 bases match TRBD1. The CDR3 spans 16 residues. Germline V CDR1 and CDR2: SGHNT, YYREEE (reference sequence). V gave up 3 bases and J gave up 4 bases; unmatched junction bases: 10. The CDR3: CASSWPLPGQGYGYTF. The CDR3 DNA follows: TGTGCCAGCAGCTGGCCTCTACCGGGACAGGGCTATGGCTACACCTTC.

In its sample, this clonotype was seen many times. The chain is built from TRBV13 and TRBJ2-5; no clear D. This CDR3 spans 13 amino acids. Germline V gene sequence: CDR1 PRHDT, CDR2 FYEKMQ (reference sequence). Trimming shortened V by 1 base and J by 1 base, and 4 bases separated the two germline ends. In DNA form, the CDR3 reads TGTGCCAGCAGCTTAGTTCCCCAAGAGACCCAGTACTTC. It is translated as CASSLVPQETQYF.

This clonotype turned up a few times. The gene calls are TRBV12-3 or TRBV12-4 and TRBJ2-1; D ambiguous. The CDR3 length is 16 residues. V lost 5 bases to trimming and J lost 7 bases, with 21 bases between them. CDR3 sequence (DNA): TGTGCCAGCAGTCCCTCCTTAGTAGTTCCCGGGAATGAGCAGTTCTTC. It encodes CASSPSLVVPGNEQFF.

Note on this clonotype: A much more abundant neighbour one base away suggests this may be a read error. The rearrangement links TRBV6-5 to TRBJ2-3; D unclear. The CDR3 length is 13 residues. CDR1 MNHEY and CDR2 SVGAGI come from the germline V gene. CDR3 region: CASSPTDTDTRYF. For the CDR3, the DNA is TGTGCCAGCAGCCCAACCGATACAGATACGCGGTATTTT.

This clonotype came up many times. This rearrangement joins TRBV6-5 to TRBJ2-1; 7 positions match TRBD2. Germline CDR1 is MNHEY and CDR2 is SVGAGI. Germline trimming cut 2 bases from V and 5 bases from J; bases unmatched to any gene: 9. The CDR3 is 16 amino acids. The chain's CDR3 is CASSYLGGGPNNEQFF. In DNA form, the CDR3 reads TGTGCCAGCAGTTACCTTGGGGGAGGGCCCAACAATGAGCAGTTCTTC.

This clonotype was found many times. The V gene is TRBV6-5, the J gene TRBJ2-7; D ambiguous. V lost 0 bases, J lost 3 bases, and 15 bases lay in between. This CDR3 region has 16 residues. Germline V gene lookup returns CDR1 MNHEY and CDR2 SVGAGI. The CDR3 nucleotides are TGTGCCAGCAGTTACTCGTCAGGCCTGAAGATCTACGAGCAGTACTTC. Its protein is CASSYSSGLKIYEQYF.

This clonotype has at least ten counts. The chain recombines TRBV20-1 with TRBJ1-1; D may be TRBD1 (6 bases). The length of the CDR3 is 13 residues. CDR1 and CDR2 from the germline V gene are DFQATT and SNEGSKA (reference sequence). The V end was cut by 0 bases, the J end by 8 bases, with 13 bases between. CDR3 sequence (DNA): TGCAGTGCTAGAGAGGGGGCAACTCAAGAAGCTTTCTTT. It codes for CSAREGATQEAFF.

This chain joins TRBV4-1 and TRBJ2-2; 8 bases line up with TRBD1. Losses at the gene ends were 1 base for V and 6 bases for J; bases not matched to a gene: 13. CDR3 length: 18 amino acids. Germline CDR1 reads MGHRA; CDR2 reads YSYEKL. The CDR3 DNA is TGCGCCAGCAGCCAAGCCGGACCAGGGGGCGGTGGATCCGGGGAGCTGTTTTTT. This sequence encodes CASSQAGPGGGGSGELFF.

This clonotype occurred many times. Here the CDR3 reads CASSLEGSTEQYF. In DNA, the CDR3 is TGTGCCAGCAGCTTAGAGGGCAGTACAGAGCAGTACTTC. The V gene is TRBV7-9, the J gene TRBJ2-7; D gene unclear. Trimming removed 1 base at V and 7 bases at J, with 11 bases between. The CDR3 consists of 13 residues. Germline CDR1 and CDR2: SEHNR and FQNEAQ (reference sequence).

This clonotype appeared many times. The V call is TRBV11-2, the J call TRBJ2-2; 8 nucleotides agree with TRBD2. Trimming took 7 bases from V and 4 from J; bases not matched to a gene: 11. CDR3 size: 16 residues. Germline CDR1 is SGHAT and CDR2 is FQNNGV. CDR3 residues: CASTFPSGGATGELFF. The CDR3 DNA reads as TGTGCCAGCACCTTCCCCTCCGGGGGGGCCACCGGGGAGCTGTTTTTT.

The table lists this clonotype with many counts. The J gene is TRBJ2-2, the V gene TRBV24-1; no clear D. The CDR3 has 12 amino acids. CDR1 and CDR2 from the germline V gene are KGHDR and SFDVKD. Trimming took off 7 bases at V and 6 bases at J, with 8 bases between the two ends. As DNA, the CDR3 is TGTGCCACCAGCCCTGTCTCCGGGGAGCTGTTTTTT. Its translation is CATSPVSGELFF.